This TCR beta chain was found in a study of blood T cell repertoires in COVID-19. This table comes from immunoSEQ multiplex PCR, and its TCRdb copy is limited to in-frame clones, with some not included. The profile shows some 300,000 clones, about 90% of them singletons. Sequencing was carried out using PBMCs or T cells enriched from blood (not recorded which). This clonotype originated in a woman between 45 and 65 years old who had been exposed to COVID-19.

This CDR3 reads CASSPSGRLAHEQYF. CDR3 DNA sequence: TGTGCCAGCAGCCCCTCAGGGCGACTAGCCCACGAGCAGTACTTC. The chain combines TRBV3-1 (or the pseudogene TRBV3-2) with TRBJ2-7, with 7 positions matching TRBD2. Germline V gene sequence: CDR1 LGHDT, CDR2 YNNKEL (reference sequence). CDR3 length: 15 residues. V trimming: 4 bases; J trimming: 5 bases; junction bases outside the gene matches: 11.